These T cell receptor beta chains were read from a single sample in a study of cytomegalovirus exposure and HLA in healthy donors. TCRdb's copy holds only in-frame clones and misses some; the assay was immunoSEQ multiplex PCR. The data contain some 310,000 clones, nearly 90% of them seen just once; the ten biggest clones take up about 0.96%. Material: PBMCs. The receptors stem from a man in his thirties or forties in good health and CMV-seronegative. Each CDR3 is given with its conserved first and last residue. A D gene is named only where the DNA matches it firmly. The listing skips clone size in some rows; elsewhere it reads once, few, many or a size class.

J gene	D gene	V gene	clone size	CDR3 DNA	CDR3 protein
TRBJ1-1	TRBD1	TRBV7-9	once	TGTGCCAGCAGCCCGGACAGGGGGCCCACTGAAGCTTTCTTT	CASSPDRGPTEAFF
TRBJ1-5	-	TRBV7-9	-	TGTGCCAGCAGCTTAGAGACAGCCGGCAATCAGCCCCAGCATTTT	CASSLETAGNQPQHF
TRBJ1-4	TRBD1	TRBV4-1	-	TGCGCCAGCAGCCAACCAGACAGGGGTGGTACTAATGAAAAACTGTTTTTT	CASSQPDRGGTNEKLFF
TRBJ2-5	TRBD2	TRBV7-9	-	TGTGCCAGCAGCCCGAGCGAGTCTAGCGGGGGGGAACAAGAGACCCAGTACTTC	CASSPSESSGGEQETQYF
TRBJ2-7	-	TRBV5-8	few	TGTGCCAGCAGCGTACAACAGGGTACCTACGAGCAGTACTTC	CASSVQQGTYEQYF
TRBJ1-1	TRBD1	TRBV6-5	-	TGTGCCAGCAGTTTGGGGGACAGGGTGAACACTGAAGCTTTCTTT	CASSLGDRVNTEAFF
TRBJ2-7	-	TRBV7-9	-	TGTGCCAGCAGCCTTACCTACGAGCAGTACTTC	CASSLTYEQYF
TRBJ2-1	TRBD2	TRBV4-3	-	TGCGCCAGCAGCCAAGAAGAAGCGGGGGGATACAATGAGCAGTTCTTC	CASSQEEAGGYNEQFF
TRBJ1-6	TRBD1	TRBV5-5	-	TGTGCCAGCAGCTTATCGACAGGGGTGAATTCACCCCTCCACTTT	CASSLSTGVNSPLHF
TRBJ2-7	TRBD1	TRBV11-2	-	TGTGCCAGCAGCCTATCGGGACAGGGGAACTACGAGCAGTACTTC	CASSLSGQGNYEQYF
TRBJ2-3	TRBD1	TRBV5-1	-	TGCGCCAGCAGCTTGGGAGACAGGGGGAGCACAGATACGCAGTATTTT	CASSLGDRGSTDTQYF
TRBJ2-7	TRBD1	TRBV4-1	-	TGCGCCAGCAGCCAAGACGGACAGGGGTACTACGAGCAGTACTTC	CASSQDGQGYYEQYF
TRBJ2-1	-	TRBV2	-	TGTGCCAGCAGGTCACTAAACCTGGGTGAGCAGTTCTTC	CASRSLNLGEQFF
TRBJ2-5	TRBD2	TRBV6-5	-	TGTGCCAGCAGTCCCGGACTAGCGGGCCAAGAGACCCAGTACTTC	CASSPGLAGQETQYF
TRBJ2-5	TRBD2	TRBV27	-	TGTGCCAGCAGTTTTAGGCTAGCGGGGGGTCGCGAGACCCAGTACTTC	CASSFRLAGGRETQYF
TRBJ2-2	-	TRBV4-2	-	TGTGCCAGCAGCCAAGATCTCCTCGGATGGAGCACCGGGGAGCTGTTTTTT	CASSQDLLGWSTGELFF
TRBJ2-5	TRBD1	TRBV11-2	-	TGTGCCAGCAGCCCCGAACAGGGGGGAGAGACCCAGTACTTC	CASSPEQGGETQYF
TRBJ2-3	TRBD2	TRBV7-9	-	TGTGCCAGCAGCTTTTCGGCTAGCGGGGGGGCGTCAGATACGCAGTATTTT	CASSFSASGGASDTQYF
TRBJ1-1	-	TRBV5-5	-	TGTGCCAGCAGCTTGTTTAAGGGGCTGAACATGAACACTGAAGCTTTCTTT	CASSLFKGLNMNTEAFF
TRBJ1-5	TRBD1	TRBV4-1	-	TGCGCCAGCAGCCAAGATCCTGGACAGGGAGGCAATCAGCCCCAGCATTTT	CASSQDPGQGGNQPQHF
TRBJ2-3	-	TRBV19	-	TGTGCCAGTAGTGGAGGGGCTAGCACAGATACGCAGTATTTT	CASSGGASTDTQYF
TRBJ2-1	-	TRBV5-1	-	TGCGCCAGCAGCTGGCCGGGGAAAAGCTCCTACAATGAGCAGTTCTTC	CASSWPGKSSYNEQFF
TRBJ2-3	TRBD2	TRBV25-1	-	TGTGCCAGCAGTGGGGGACTAGCGGGGGTTTCAGATACGCAGTATTTT	CASSGGLAGVSDTQYF
TRBJ2-7	-	TRBV10-2	-	TGCGCCAGCAGTGATTGGGGAGACGAGCAGTACTTC	CASSDWGDEQYF
TRBJ1-2	-	TRBV4-1	few	TGCGCCAGCAGCCAAGTCAACAGGGACCTTAACTATGGCTACACCTTC	CASSQVNRDLNYGYTF
TRBJ2-3	-	TRBV7-6	-	TGTGCCAGCAGCTCCGCCTTAGGCGGGGTACCCACAGATACGCAGTATTTT	CASSSALGGVPTDTQYF
TRBJ1-1	TRBD1	TRBV19	-	TGTGCCAGTAGTCCATCACAGGGGAGCACTGAAGCTTTCTTT	CASSPSQGSTEAFF
TRBJ1-3	-	TRBV11-2	-	TGTGCCAGCAGCTTATACGCAGGGGGAAACACCATATATTTT	CASSLYAGGNTIYF
TRBJ2-1	-	TRBV2	-	TGTGCCAGCACCGGCGGGGAGCAGTTCTTC	CASTGGEQFF
TRBJ2-7	TRBD2	TRBV19	-	TGTGCCAGCGCTACCCTAGCGGGGGAGAGAATCTACGAGCAGTACTTC	CASATLAGERIYEQYF
TRBJ1-2	-	TRBV25-1	-	TGTGCCAGCAGTGAATCTAGAACCTATGGCTACACCTTC	CASSESRTYGYTF
TRBJ2-1	-	TRBV13	few	TGTGCCAGCAGCTTGCCGGGTCGGCCCTACAATGAGCAGTTCTTC	CASSLPGRPYNEQFF
TRBJ1-2	TRBD1	TRBV27	-	TGTGCCAGCAGTTTACAACCGGGACAGCACTATGGCTACACCTTC	CASSLQPGQHYGYTF
TRBJ2-7	TRBD1	TRBV6-1	-	TGTGCCAGCAAGTTGGGACAGGTTAACGAGCAGTACTTC	CASKLGQVNEQYF
TRBJ2-7	TRBD1	TRBV5-6	-	TGTGCCAGCAGCCAAGGGGGCGGGTCCTACGAGCAGTACTTC	CASSQGGGSYEQYF
TRBJ2-3	TRBD1	TRBV7-2	-	TGTGCCAGCAGCCAGGATACAGGGGTGAGCACAGATACGCAGTATTTT	CASSQDTGVSTDTQYF
TRBJ2-2	-	TRBV2	-	TGTGCCAGCGGTGACAGGTCGCGAACCGGGGAGCTGTTTTTT	CASGDRSRTGELFF
TRBJ2-7	-	TRBV11-2	-	TGTGCCAGCAGCTTCCTCCAGGGTTCCTACGAGCAGTACTTC	CASSFLQGSYEQYF
TRBJ2-7	TRBD1	TRBV29-1	-	TGCAGCGCTGGGACAGGGGTTGAGCAGTACTTC	CSAGTGVEQYF
TRBJ1-1	TRBD1	TRBV5-1	-	TGCGCCAGCAGCTTCGGACAGGGGGCGATGGGCACTGAAGCTTTCTTT	CASSFGQGAMGTEAFF
TRBJ1-5	-	TRBV27	-	TGTGCCAGCAAGCCTCGGGACACATATCAGCCCCAGCATTTT	CASKPRDTYQPQHF
TRBJ2-1	TRBD1	TRBV6-5	few	TGTGCCAGCAGTTACACGGGACAGAACAATGAGCAGTTCTTC	CASSYTGQNNEQFF
TRBJ1-1	-	TRBV5-1	-	TGCGCCAGCAGCCTCGGGATGAACACTGAAGCTTTCTTT	CASSLGMNTEAFF
TRBJ1-1	TRBD1	TRBV10-3	-	TGTGCCATCAGTTCCTGGGGACAGGGGAACACTGAAGCTTTCTTT	CAISSWGQGNTEAFF
TRBJ2-2	-	TRBV7-6	-	TGTGCCAGCAGAATGACTAGTTACACCGGGGAGCTGTTTTTT	CASRMTSYTGELFF
TRBJ1-1	-	TRBV18	-	TGTGCCAGCTCACCACTGGCCTTGAACACTGAAGCTTTCTTT	CASSPLALNTEAFF
TRBJ1-5	-	TRBV6-5	-	TGTGCCAGCAGTTTTGCGGGGACCCAGCATTTT	CASSFAGTQHF
TRBJ2-7	TRBD1	TRBV5-1	few	TGCGCCACCAAAGGGACAGGGATACGGGCCGAGCAGTACTTC	CATKGTGIRAEQYF
TRBJ2-7	TRBD2	TRBV4-2	-	TGTGCCAGCAGCCCTAAAGGAGCGGGACTGCGTAGGGAGCAGTACTTC	CASSPKGAGLRREQYF
TRBJ2-6	-	TRBV4-1	-	TGCGCCAGCAGCCAGGGAGGTGGGGCCAACGTCCTGACTTTC	CASSQGGGANVLTF
TRBJ1-1	-	TRBV6-1	-	TGTGCCAGCAGTGAAGCCCGGACTGAAGCTTTCTTT	CASSEARTEAFF